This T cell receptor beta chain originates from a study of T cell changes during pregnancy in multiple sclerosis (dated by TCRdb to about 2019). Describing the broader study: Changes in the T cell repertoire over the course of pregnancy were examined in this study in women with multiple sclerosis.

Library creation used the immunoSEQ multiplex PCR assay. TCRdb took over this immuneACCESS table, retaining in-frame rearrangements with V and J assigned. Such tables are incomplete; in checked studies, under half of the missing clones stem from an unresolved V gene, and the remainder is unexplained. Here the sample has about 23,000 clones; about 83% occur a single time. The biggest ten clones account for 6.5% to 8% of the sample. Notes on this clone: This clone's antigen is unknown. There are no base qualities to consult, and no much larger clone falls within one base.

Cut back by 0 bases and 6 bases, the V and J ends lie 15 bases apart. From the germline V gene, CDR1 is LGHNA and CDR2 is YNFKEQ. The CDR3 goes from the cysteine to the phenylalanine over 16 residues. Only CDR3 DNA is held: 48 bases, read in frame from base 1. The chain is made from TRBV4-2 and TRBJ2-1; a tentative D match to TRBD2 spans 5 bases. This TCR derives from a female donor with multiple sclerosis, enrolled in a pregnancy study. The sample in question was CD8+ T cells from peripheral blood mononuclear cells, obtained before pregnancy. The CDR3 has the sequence CASSQESVSEANEQFF. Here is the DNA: TGTGCCAGCAGCCAAGAATCCGTTAGCGAGGCCAATGAGCAGTTCTTC.